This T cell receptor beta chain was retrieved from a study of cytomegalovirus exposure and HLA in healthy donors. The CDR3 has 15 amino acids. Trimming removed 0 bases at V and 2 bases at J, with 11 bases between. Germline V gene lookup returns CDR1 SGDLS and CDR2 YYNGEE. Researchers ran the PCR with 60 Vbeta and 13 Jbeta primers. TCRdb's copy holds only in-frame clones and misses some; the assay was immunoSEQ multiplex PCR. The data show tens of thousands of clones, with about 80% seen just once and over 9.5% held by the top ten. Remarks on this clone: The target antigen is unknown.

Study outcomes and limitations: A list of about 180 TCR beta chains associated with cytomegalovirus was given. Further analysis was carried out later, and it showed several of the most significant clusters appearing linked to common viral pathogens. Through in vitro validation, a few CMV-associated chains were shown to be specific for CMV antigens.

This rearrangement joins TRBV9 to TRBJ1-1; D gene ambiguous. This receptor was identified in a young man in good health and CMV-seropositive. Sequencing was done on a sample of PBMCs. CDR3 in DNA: TGTGCCAGCAGCGTAGGGAGGCATGGAAACACTGAAGCTTTCTTT. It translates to CASSVGRHGNTEAFF.